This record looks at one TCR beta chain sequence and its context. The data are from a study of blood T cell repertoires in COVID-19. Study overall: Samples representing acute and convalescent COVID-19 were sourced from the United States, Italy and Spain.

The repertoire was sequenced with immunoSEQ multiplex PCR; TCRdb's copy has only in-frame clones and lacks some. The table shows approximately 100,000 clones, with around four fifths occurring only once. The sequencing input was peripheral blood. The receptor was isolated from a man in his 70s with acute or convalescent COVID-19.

The CDR3 is CASSPDRGRTYEQYF. The CDR3 nucleotides read TGTGCCAGCAGTCCCGACAGGGGGCGGACCTACGAGCAGTACTTC. The chain recombines TRBV27 with TRBJ2-7, with 10 bases aligning to TRBD1. Germline-derived CDR1 and CDR2 are MNHEY and SMNVEV (reference sequence). Trimming removed 5 bases from V and 2 bases from J; junction bases left unmatched: 6. The CDR3 has 15 amino acids.